The rows below give T cell receptor beta chains drawn from one sample of a study of monozygotic twins with inflammatory bowel disease. TCRdb re-analyzed the 5' RACE reads; it lists each CDR3 protein once, without DNA. The repertoire table contains roughly 330,000 distinct CDR3 sequences. Sequenced input: blood. The receptors derive from a human donor with ulcerative colitis or Crohn's disease, or a healthy co-twin of an affected twin (not recorded which). CDR3s include the opening cysteine and the closing phenylalanine or tryptophan. Each record gives: CDR3 protein, J gene, V gene.

CDR3 protein: CASSNKDRGYEQYF; J gene: TRBJ2-7; V gene: TRBV27
CDR3 protein: CASRLGIGKSTDTQYF; J gene: TRBJ2-3; V gene: TRBV11-2
CDR3 protein: CASSGGRELNEQFF; J gene: TRBJ2-1; V gene: TRBV5-1
CDR3 protein: CASSFFGGPEAFF; J gene: TRBJ1-1; V gene: TRBV12-3/TRBV12-4
CDR3 protein: CASSQKTGYEQYF; J gene: TRBJ2-7; V gene: TRBV4-1
CDR3 protein: CSATFGTVSYNEQFF; J gene: TRBJ2-1; V gene: TRBV20-1
CDR3 protein: CASSDSAGTDTQYF; J gene: TRBJ2-3; V gene: TRBV6-4
CDR3 protein: CASINRRTGSTDTQYF; J gene: TRBJ2-3; V gene: TRBV2
CDR3 protein: CSATRDSYSPLHF; J gene: TRBJ1-6; V gene: TRBV20-1
CDR3 protein: CASSTTGTSGRSGQFF; J gene: TRBJ2-1; V gene: TRBV7-2
CDR3 protein: CSGGVGGLAGGRTYEQYF; J gene: TRBJ2-7; V gene: TRBV29-1
CDR3 protein: CASSQDSCMYNEQFF; J gene: TRBJ2-1; V gene: TRBV28
CDR3 protein: CASTKLGAMNTEAFF; J gene: TRBJ1-1; V gene: TRBV27
CDR3 protein: CASSKVGQEGWQETQYF; J gene: TRBJ2-5; V gene: TRBV21-1
CDR3 protein: CASRNLVSGANVLTF; J gene: TRBJ2-6; V gene: TRBV5-1
CDR3 protein: CASSPEPEGTGYSPLHF; J gene: TRBJ1-6; V gene: TRBV5-1
CDR3 protein: CASSLGVTGSGNTIYF; J gene: TRBJ1-3; V gene: TRBV5-1
CDR3 protein: CASSVAARETQYF; J gene: TRBJ2-5; V gene: TRBV5-1
CDR3 protein: CASSQGPGVRYNEQFF; J gene: TRBJ2-1; V gene: TRBV4-2
CDR3 protein: CASSLGAGYGYTF; J gene: TRBJ1-2; V gene: TRBV7-9
CDR3 protein: CASRPMGSPYEQYF; J gene: TRBJ2-7; V gene: TRBV27
CDR3 protein: CSARDRQGAPTPGNQPQHF; J gene: TRBJ1-5; V gene: TRBV20-1
CDR3 protein: CSARGGSTYEQYF; J gene: TRBJ2-7; V gene: TRBV20-1
CDR3 protein: CASSLSDSTEAFF; J gene: TRBJ1-1; V gene: TRBV5-1
CDR3 protein: CASSDGGGRDGELFF; J gene: TRBJ2-2; V gene: TRBV10-1
CDR3 protein: CAGTRGFSNSPLHF; J gene: TRBJ1-6; V gene: TRBV7-2
CDR3 protein: CASSSDRGRYTEAFF; J gene: TRBJ1-1; V gene: TRBV12-3/TRBV12-4
CDR3 protein: CSALPGNTNEQFF; J gene: TRBJ2-1; V gene: TRBV20-1
CDR3 protein: CASSLSPINRGEQFF; J gene: TRBJ2-1; V gene: TRBV5-1
CDR3 protein: CASSNRDPYQPRSPLHF; J gene: TRBJ1-6; V gene: TRBV21-1
CDR3 protein: CASSLRDRTEAFF; J gene: TRBJ1-1; V gene: TRBV6-2/TRBV6-3
CDR3 protein: CASSSLIHSWDRGVPNTEAFF; J gene: TRBJ1-1; V gene: TRBV11-2
CDR3 protein: CASRTATGSGTGELFF; J gene: TRBJ2-2; V gene: TRBV7-8
CDR3 protein: CASRVSGMNTGELFF; J gene: TRBJ2-2; V gene: TRBV19
CDR3 protein: CASSKPGQRMNTEAFF; J gene: TRBJ1-1; V gene: TRBV6-1
CDR3 protein: CATSREKDLSLHEQYF; J gene: TRBJ2-7; V gene: TRBV15
CDR3 protein: CSARTRDSYEQYF; J gene: TRBJ2-7; V gene: TRBV20-1
CDR3 protein: CASSLSASGRTDTQYF; J gene: TRBJ2-3; V gene: TRBV12-3/TRBV12-4
CDR3 protein: CASSLFQGQGNTIYF; J gene: TRBJ1-3; V gene: TRBV7-2
CDR3 protein: CASSQGPGTGASLAQYF; J gene: TRBJ2-7; V gene: TRBV3-1
CDR3 protein: CASSLESPGELFF; J gene: TRBJ2-2; V gene: TRBV5-4
CDR3 protein: CASSLSSAAGNTIYF; J gene: TRBJ1-3; V gene: TRBV28
CDR3 protein: CASRMTGEAFF; J gene: TRBJ1-1; V gene: TRBV19
CDR3 protein: CAWSRTYRTGNEQFF; J gene: TRBJ2-1; V gene: TRBV30
CDR3 protein: CASSRDRDGYTF; J gene: TRBJ1-2; V gene: TRBV2
CDR3 protein: CSAGQAITYEQYF; J gene: TRBJ2-7; V gene: TRBV20-1
CDR3 protein: CASSLPRGTEAFF; J gene: TRBJ1-1; V gene: TRBV5-1
CDR3 protein: CASGGTGTTYEQYF; J gene: TRBJ2-7; V gene: TRBV28
CDR3 protein: CSVEGWTRSSYNEQFF; J gene: TRBJ2-1; V gene: TRBV29-1
CDR3 protein: CASSPRDRGSYEQYF; J gene: TRBJ2-7; V gene: TRBV28
CDR3 protein: CASSPSPGAGAGNTIYF; J gene: TRBJ1-3; V gene: TRBV12-3/TRBV12-4
CDR3 protein: CASSPKGGLAGTDTQYF; J gene: TRBJ2-3; V gene: TRBV7-3
CDR3 protein: CSAPYRGRETQYF; J gene: TRBJ2-5; V gene: TRBV29-1
CDR3 protein: CASSLSSGGPSSYNEQFF; J gene: TRBJ2-1; V gene: TRBV11-2
CDR3 protein: CASSLGTSGRSNEQFF; J gene: TRBJ2-1; V gene: TRBV5-1